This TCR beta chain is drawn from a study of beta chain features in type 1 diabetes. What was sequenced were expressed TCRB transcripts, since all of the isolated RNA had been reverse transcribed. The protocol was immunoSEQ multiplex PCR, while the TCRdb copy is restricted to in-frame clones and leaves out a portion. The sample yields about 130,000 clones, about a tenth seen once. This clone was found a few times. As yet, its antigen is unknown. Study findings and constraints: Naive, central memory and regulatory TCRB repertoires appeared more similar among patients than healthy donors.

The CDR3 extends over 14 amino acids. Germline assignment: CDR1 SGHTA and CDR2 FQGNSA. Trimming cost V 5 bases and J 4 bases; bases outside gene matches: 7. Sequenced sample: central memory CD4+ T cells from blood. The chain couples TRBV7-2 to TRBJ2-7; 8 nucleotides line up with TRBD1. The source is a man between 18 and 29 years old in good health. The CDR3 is CASSPDRGYYEQYF. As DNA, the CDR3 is TGTGCCAGCAGCCCAGACAGGGGTTATTACGAGCAGTACTTC. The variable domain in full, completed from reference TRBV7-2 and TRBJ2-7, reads GAGVSQSPSNKVTEKGKDVELRCDPISGHTALYWYRQSLGQGLEFLIYFQGNSAPDKSGLPSDRFSAERTGGSVSTLTIQRTQQEDSAVYLCASSPDRGYYEQYFGPGTRLTVT.